These 13 T cell receptor beta chains came from one sample sequenced in a study of shared clonotypes between healthy human individuals. Repertoires were generated with immunoSEQ multiplex PCR, while TCRdb's copy carries only in-frame clones and drops some. The table shows over 1.4 million clones, with more than 95% occurring only once. Sample: naive CD4+ T cells sorted from blood. Regarding subset: CD45RA+ positively selected. The receptor set was obtained from a young man in good health.

The rearrangement uses TRBV7-9 and TRBJ2-1; TRBD2 agrees at 8 bases. CDR3 length equals 17 residues. Germline V CDR1 and CDR2: SEHNR, FQNEAQ (reference sequence). The V and J ends lost 6 bases and 0 bases, in that order; junction bases with no gene match: 10. For the CDR3, the DNA is TGTGCCAGCAGGGGGACGGGAGGGCTGAGCTCCTACAATGAGCAGTTCTTC. As protein: CASRGTGGLSSYNEQFF.

The J gene is TRBJ1-1, the V gene TRBV5-1, with D tentatively TRBD1 (6 bases). The V end was cut by 5 bases, the J end by 6 bases, with 14 bases between. The germline V gene encodes CDR1 SGHRS and CDR2 YFSETQ. The CDR3 runs to 13 residues. The CDR3: CASRPGAKAEAFF. DNA of the CDR3: TGCGCCAGCAGGCCAGGGGCTAAGGCTGAAGCTTTCTTT.

The chain uses TRBV7-9 and TRBJ1-1; D may be TRBD1 (6 bases). CDR1 is SEHNR and CDR2 is FQNEAQ in the germline V gene (reference sequence). V dropped 1 base and J dropped 6 bases, with 12 bases sitting between them. This CDR3 is built from 14 residues. This CDR3 is CASSLEQGGAEAFF. The CDR3 DNA is TGTGCCAGCAGCTTAGAACAGGGAGGGGCTGAAGCTTTCTTT.

The CDR3 spells CASSSDADRTDTQYF. CDR3 coding DNA: TGTGCCAGCAGTTCTGATGCGGACCGCACAGATACGCAGTATTTT. The J gene is TRBJ2-3, the V gene TRBV27; D is unclear. Trimming removed 4 bases from V and 1 base from J, with 12 bases in between. Looked up from germline, CDR1 is MNHEY and CDR2 is SMNVEV (reference sequence). The CDR3 is made up of 15 amino acids.

This clone was seen only once. The chain has TRBV6-5 and TRBJ2-2; 9 nucleotides agree with TRBD1. CDR1 MNHEY and CDR2 SVGAGI come from the germline V gene. Unmatched junction bases numbered 2, after V lost 5 bases and J lost 4 bases. The CDR3 has 14 amino acids. The CDR3 DNA reads as TGTGCCAGCAGTCTGACAGGGGGCACCGGGGAGCTGTTTTTT. This encodes CASSLTGGTGELFF.

This clone appeared a single time. CDR3 nucleotides: TGCGCCAGCAGCTTGTTTTCAACGGAGGACGAGCAGTACTTC. Protein: CASSLFSTEDEQYF. J is TRBJ2-7 and V is TRBV5-1, with D possibly matching TRBD2 (5 bases). Germline V CDR1 and CDR2: SGHRS, YFSETQ. The CDR3 runs 14 residues. Between the trimmed V and J ends, which lost 1 base and 5 bases, there was a span of 13 bases.

V and J are TRBV18 and TRBJ2-3, with D perhaps matching TRBD1 (6 bases). V was shortened by 6 bases and J by 4 bases, with 17 bases between the two germline ends. CDR1 KGHSH and CDR2 LQKENI come from the germline V gene. This CDR3 spans 15 amino acids. CDR3 bases: TGTGCCAGCTCGCCAGGACAGTTTGGTTCAGATACGCAGTATTTT. The encoded protein is CASSPGQFGSDTQYF. Based on the CDR3 plus reference TRBV18 and TRBJ2-3, the full variable domain is NAGVMQNPRHLVRRRGQEARLRCSPMKGHSHVYWYRQLPEEGLKFMVYLQKENIIDESGMPKERFSAEFPKEGPSILRIQQVVRGDSAAYFCASSPGQFGSDTQYFGPGTRLTVL.

The chain carries TRBV19 and TRBJ1-5; D remains unclear. The CDR3 spans 13 residues. Trimming left V 3 bases short and J 5 bases short, with 8 bases between. Germline CDR1 and CDR2: LNHDA and SQIVND (reference sequence). This CDR3 is CASSILLDQPQHF. CDR3 DNA sequence: TGTGCCAGTAGTATCCTTCTCGATCAGCCCCAGCATTTT.

The CDR3, as DNA: TGTGCCAGCTCCAGTGTGGGAGGCGGTACCGGGGAGCTGTTTTTT. The encoded protein is CASSSVGGGTGELFF. The chain uses TRBV6-5 and TRBJ2-2; possible D gene TRBD2, 6 bases. Trimming removed 8 bases at V and 5 bases at J, with 18 bases between. This CDR3 contains 15 residues. The germline CDR1 and CDR2 sequences are MNHEY and SVGAGI.

This clone was observed a single time. The chain couples TRBV25-1 to TRBJ1-1; tentative D call: TRBD1 (6 bases). Trimming removed 3 bases from V and 3 bases from J, with 14 bases in between. Germline lookup yields CDR1 MGHDK and CDR2 SYGVNS. The CDR3 length is 15 residues. CDR3 amino acids: CASSDAGAGDTEAFF. The CDR3 nucleotides read TGTGCCAGCAGTGATGCGGGGGCTGGTGACACTGAAGCTTTCTTT.

V and J are TRBV5-6 and TRBJ2-1; tentatively, D is TRBD1 (6 bases). Germline values: CDR1 SGHDT, CDR2 YYEEEE. The CDR3 totals 16 residues. Trimming left V 6 bases short and J 3 bases short, with 19 bases between. In nucleotides, the CDR3 is TGTGCCAGCATCTTTCTAGGGGGAGAGGTCTACAATGAGCAGTTCTTC. As protein: CASIFLGGEVYNEQFF.

CDR3 protein: CASSLVGVPSYNEQFF. CDR3 coding DNA: TGTGCCAGCAGCCTGGTGGGAGTTCCTTCGTACAATGAGCAGTTCTTC. The V gene is TRBV5-5, the J gene TRBJ2-1, with D perhaps matching TRBD2 (5 bases). V was shortened by 4 bases and J by 4 bases, with 18 bases between the two germline ends. Looked up from germline, CDR1 is SGHKS and CDR2 is YYEKEE (reference sequence). The CDR3 runs to 16 residues.

The chain recombines TRBV11-3 with TRBJ2-1; D perhaps matches TRBD1 (5 bases). Germline V gene sequence: CDR1 SGHNT, CDR2 YENEEA. V gave up 2 bases and J gave up 8 bases, with 13 bases separating them. This CDR3 contains 14 residues. CDR3 in amino acids: CASSLRPGPHEQFF. Written as DNA, the CDR3 is TGTGCCAGCAGCTTAAGGCCAGGGCCCCATGAGCAGTTCTTC.